This is a list of T cell receptor beta chains from one sample in a study of long-term antiretroviral therapy in people with HIV. Repertoires were generated with immunoSEQ multiplex PCR, while TCRdb's copy carries only in-frame clones and drops some. The sample includes some 35,000 clones, 65% to 85% of them seen just once. Sequencing was performed on unsorted PBMCs, taken 3 years after starting antiretroviral therapy. Receptors were obtained from a man between 45 and 60 years old with HIV. CDR3s include the opening cysteine and the closing phenylalanine or tryptophan. The D gene is left open where the match is weak. Not every row has a clone size; where given, it reads once, few, many or a size class.

d_gene | j_gene | v_gene | abundance | CDR3nt | CDR3aa
TRBD1 | TRBJ2-5 | TRBV28 | once | TGTGCCAGCAGTCCTGACAGGGGTAGAGGCCAAGAGACCCAGTACTTC | CASSPDRGRGQETQYF
TRBD2 | TRBJ2-7 | TRBV6-5 | NA | TGTGCCAGCAGTATAGCGGGGGGCTCCTACGAGCAGTACTTC | CASSIAGGSYEQYF
NA | TRBJ1-1 | TRBV7-9 | NA | TGTGCCAGCAGCCCGGCAGGGAACACTGAAGCTTTCTTT | CASSPAGNTEAFF
TRBD1 | TRBJ2-1 | TRBV9 | medium-sized | TGTGCCAGCAGCCCCCTGACAGGGGGCAGGAACAATGAGCAGTTCTTC | CASSPLTGGRNNEQFF
TRBD1 | TRBJ1-1 | TRBV27 | few | TGTGCCAGCAGTTTATTGAGGGGGCAGGCTTTCTTT | CASSLLRGQAFF
NA | TRBJ2-7 | TRBV4-3 | NA | TGCGCCAGCAGCCAAGATTGGCAGACCTACGAGCAGTACTTC | CASSQDWQTYEQYF
NA | TRBJ1-1 | TRBV7-9 | NA | TGTGCCAGCAGCTCCGGTCGGCTGAACACTGAAGCTTTCTTT | CASSSGRLNTEAFF
NA | TRBJ1-1 | TRBV29-1 | NA | TGCAGCACGACGGCGACCACTGAAGCTTTCTTT | CSTTATTEAFF
TRBD1 | TRBJ1-5 | TRBV28 | medium-sized | TGTGCCAGCAGTTCTCTGGACAGGGGGAAGCCCCAGCATTTT | CASSSLDRGKPQHF
TRBD1 | TRBJ2-7 | TRBV5-5 | NA | TGTGCCAGCAGCTTGGGATTAGGGACAGGGTCCCACGAGCAGTACTTC | CASSLGLGTGSHEQYF
NA | TRBJ1-4 | TRBV15 | NA | TGTGCCACCAGCAGAGATAGATTTGGGACAACCCTCTCTGAAAAACTGTTTTTT | CATSRDRFGTTLSEKLFF
NA | TRBJ1-2 | TRBV7-2 | NA | TGTGCCAGCAGCCTGAATGGGGGGGCTGGCTACACCTTC | CASSLNGGAGYTF
TRBD1 | TRBJ2-5 | TRBV7-9 | NA | TGTGCCAGCAGCTTAATTCCAGGGGGTAGAGAAGAGACCCAGTACTTC | CASSLIPGGREETQYF
TRBD1 | TRBJ2-6 | TRBV5-4 | NA | TGTGCCAGCAGCCCCGGGACAGGTATCCGTTCTGGGGCCAACGTCCTGACTTTC | CASSPGTGIRSGANVLTF